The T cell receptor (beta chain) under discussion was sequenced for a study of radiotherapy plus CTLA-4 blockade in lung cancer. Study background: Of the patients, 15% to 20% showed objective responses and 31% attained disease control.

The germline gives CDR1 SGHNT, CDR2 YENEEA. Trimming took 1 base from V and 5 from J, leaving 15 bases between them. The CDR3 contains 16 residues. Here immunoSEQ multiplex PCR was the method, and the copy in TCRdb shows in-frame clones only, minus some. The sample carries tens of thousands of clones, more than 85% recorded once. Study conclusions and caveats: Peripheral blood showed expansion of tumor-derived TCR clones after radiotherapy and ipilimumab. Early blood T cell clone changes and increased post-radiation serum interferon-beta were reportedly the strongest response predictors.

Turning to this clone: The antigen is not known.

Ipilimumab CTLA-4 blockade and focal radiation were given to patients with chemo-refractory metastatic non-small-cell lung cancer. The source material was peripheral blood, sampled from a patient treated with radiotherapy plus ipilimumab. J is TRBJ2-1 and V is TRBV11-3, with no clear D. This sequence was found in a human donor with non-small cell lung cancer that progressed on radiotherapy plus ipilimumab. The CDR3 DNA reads TGTGCCAGCAGCTTAGGGGGTTGGGATCCGCACAATGAGCAGTTCTTC. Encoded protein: CASSLGGWDPHNEQFF.